The sequence of this TCR beta chain was determined in a study of blood T cell repertoires in COVID-19. Study information: Collection of acute and convalescent COVID-19 samples took place in the United States, Italy and Spain. T cells, B-cell-depleted T cells, or PBMCs provided the cDNA or gDNA that served as material.

In the original processing: By means of reference gene primer amplification, nucleated cell counts were estimated. Assay: immunoSEQ multiplex PCR; the TCRdb copy retains only in-frame clones and omits some. From that table come the V and J calls and clone size; the DNA was used to work out D and trimming. The profile shows some 160,000 clones, around four fifths of them singletons. Seattle patient enrollment occurred during active infection, with longitudinal follow-up thereafter. This CDR3 region has 15 residues. J was trimmed by 3 bases and V by 6 bases; bases with no gene match: 5. Germline assignment: CDR1 SNHLY and CDR2 FYNNEI.

Sample: peripheral blood. The TCR was taken from a woman older than 75 with COVID-19, enrolled during active disease. The J gene is TRBJ2-3, the V gene TRBV2, with TRBD2 matching 11 bases. CDR3 protein: CASRLLAGATDTQYF. CDR3 nucleotides: TGTGCCAGCAGGCTACTAGCGGGGGCTACAGATACGCAGTATTTT.